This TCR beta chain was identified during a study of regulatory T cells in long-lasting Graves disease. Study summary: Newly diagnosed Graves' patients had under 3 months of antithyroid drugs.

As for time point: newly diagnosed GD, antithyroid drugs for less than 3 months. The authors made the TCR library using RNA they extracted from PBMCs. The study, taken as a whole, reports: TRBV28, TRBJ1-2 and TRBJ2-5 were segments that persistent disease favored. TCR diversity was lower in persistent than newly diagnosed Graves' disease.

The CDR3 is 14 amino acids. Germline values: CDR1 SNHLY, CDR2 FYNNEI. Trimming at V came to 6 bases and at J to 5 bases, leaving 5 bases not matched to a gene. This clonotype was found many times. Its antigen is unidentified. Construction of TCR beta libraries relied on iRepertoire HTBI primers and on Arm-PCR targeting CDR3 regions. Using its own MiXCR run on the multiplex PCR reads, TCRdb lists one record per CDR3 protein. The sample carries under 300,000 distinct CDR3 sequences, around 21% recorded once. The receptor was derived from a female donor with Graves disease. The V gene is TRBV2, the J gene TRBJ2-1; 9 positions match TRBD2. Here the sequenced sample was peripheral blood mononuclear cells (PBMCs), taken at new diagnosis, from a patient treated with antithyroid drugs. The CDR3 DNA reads TGTGCCAGCAGGGTGGGACTAGCCAACAATGAGCAGTTCTTC. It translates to CASRVGLANNEQFF.